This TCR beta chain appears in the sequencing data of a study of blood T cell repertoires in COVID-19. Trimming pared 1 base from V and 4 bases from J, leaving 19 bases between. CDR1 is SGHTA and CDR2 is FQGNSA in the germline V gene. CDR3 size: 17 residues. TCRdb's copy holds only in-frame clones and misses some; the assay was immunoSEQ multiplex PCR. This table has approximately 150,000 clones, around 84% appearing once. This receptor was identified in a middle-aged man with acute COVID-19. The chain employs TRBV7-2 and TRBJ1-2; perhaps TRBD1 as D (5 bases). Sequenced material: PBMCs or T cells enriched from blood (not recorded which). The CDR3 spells CASSLDNQGSSVYGYTF. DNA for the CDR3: TGTGCCAGCAGCTTAGATAATCAGGGATCCTCCGTCTATGGCTACACCTTC.